This TCR beta chain was observed in a study of identical twins. Study-wide points: Analyses of zero insertions could, in part, be confounded by invariant MAIT and iNKT cells. Within cord blood, abundant beta clonotypes carried fewer insertions, but memory repertoires showed no such trend.

The CDR3 contains 14 residues. V gave up 8 bases and J gave up 0 bases, with 10 bases separating them. CDR1 is KGHSH, CDR2 LQKENI, per germline. At least ten counts were recorded for this clonotype. Its antigen is not identified. It was template switching that added a universal primer site, and there were unique molecular identifiers on the cDNA. TCRdb re-analysed the 5' RACE reads in MiXCR, keeping a single row per CDR3 protein. This sample has about 530,000 distinct CDR3 sequences; about 16% occur once, and the top ten carry roughly 0.42%. The same data also contributed to another study, on yellow fever vaccine responses in identical twins.

This TCR came from a woman aged 18-29 years in good health. This sequence joins TRBV18 and TRBJ2-2; no clear D. Sequenced: CD4+ T cells sorted from blood. This chain's CDR3 is CASSPLANTGELFF. For the CDR3, the DNA is TGTGCCAGCAGCCCCTTAGCGAACACCGGGGAGCTGTTTTTT.